What follows describes a single TCR beta chain. The target antigen is unknown. In germline, CDR1 is SGHTA, CDR2 FQGTGA. The CDR3 is 15 amino acids. The trim removed 5 bases at V and 7 bases at J, leaving 6 bases unmatched. The data were taken from a study of cytomegalovirus exposure and HLA in healthy donors. The study, taken as a whole, reports: Researchers catalogued roughly 150 TCR beta chains as cytomegalovirus-associated. When analyzed later, a missense DCLRE1C variant was found to be linked to TCR beta V- and J-gene trimming.

In the PCR, 60 Vbeta and 13 Jbeta primers were used. Data came from immunoSEQ multiplex PCR; TCRdb stores just in-frame clones and leaves some out. The sample lists 250,000 or so clones; 80% to 95% were seen once. Source material: PBMCs. The V and J genes are TRBV7-3 and TRBJ1-6; 9 bases agree with TRBD1. This receptor was identified in a girl aged 2 to 10 in good health and CMV-seronegative. The CDR3 nucleotides are TGTGCCAGCAGCACAACCGGGACAGGGAATTCACCCCTCCACTTT. Amino acid sequence: CASSTTGTGNSPLHF.